What follows are 3 T cell receptor beta chains derived from one specimen sequenced in a study of tissue T cells after allogeneic stem cell transplantation. Produced via immunoSEQ multiplex PCR; TCRdb's table is partial and in-frame only. The sample includes more than 45,000 clones, approximately 70% of them seen just once. The sequenced sample was sorted cells pooled from one or two spleens. These receptors all stem from a pool of C57BL/6 mice in good health.

As regards this clone: Each gene name is a mouse one. The sequenced fragment ends 1 residue before the CDR3 boundary, so the rest is inferred from the germline J gene. This chain connects TRBV5 to TRBJ1-6, with TRBD1 as a possible D gene (5 bases). TRBJ1-6 is labeled an ORF, and its function is uncertain. The CDR3 has 17 residues. Trimming stripped 0 bases from V and 4 bases from J, with 13 bases between. Looked up from germline, CDR1 is LGHNA and CDR2 is YNLKQL (reference sequence). This CDR3 reads CASSQDGGGGYNSPLYF. The sequenced part of the CDR3 DNA is TGTGCCAGCAGCCAAGATGGTGGGGGGGGGTATAATTCGCCCCTCTAC.

As to this clone: Any gene name here is a mouse gene name. The CDR3 goes on 1 residue after the read ends, and that part is filled in from the germline J gene. Other DNA variants within this sample encode the same CDR3. The V gene is TRBV1, the J gene TRBJ2-4; D gene uncertain. CDR1 and CDR2 (germline): NSQYPW, LRSPGD (reference sequence). Trimming shortened V by 1 base and J by 0 bases, and 2 bases separated the two germline ends. The CDR3 contains 13 residues. The CDR3 loop is CTCSAGSQNTLYF. The part of the CDR3 DNA that was read is TGCACCTGCAGTGCAGGGAGTCAAAACACCTTGTAC.

A note on this clone: Gene names are mouse gene names. The read ends 1 residue before the CDR3 terminus; that terminus is restored from the germline J gene. The rearrangement joins TRBV16 to TRBJ2-4, with D uncertain. V dropped 8 bases and J dropped 5 bases, with 8 bases sitting between them. Germline CDR1 SGHSA, CDR2 FRNQAP. CDR3 length: 11 amino acids. The CDR3 DNA, read in part, is TGTGCAAGCGGGATGGGAAACACCTTGTAC. Protein product: CASGMGNTLY. In full, the CDR3 reads CASGMGNTLYF.